The 27 T cell receptor beta chains presented below share a single source sample, sequenced in a study of blood T cell repertoires in COVID-19. TCRdb keeps only in-frame clones here, not all; method: immunoSEQ multiplex PCR. The repertoire has 470,000 or so clones, roughly 85% of them found once; the top ten carry just under 2%. Material for sequencing was PBMCs or T cells enriched from blood (not recorded which). These receptors were obtained from a woman aged 18-29 years with acute COVID-19.

The J gene is TRBJ2-7, the V gene TRBV2; D remains unclear. V was pared by 4 bases and J by 1 base, with 8 bases between. This CDR3 is built from 13 residues. Germline CDR1 is SNHLY and CDR2 is FYNNEI. CDR3 amino acids: CASSGAASYEQYF. As DNA, the CDR3 is TGTGCCAGCAGTGGTGCAGCGTCCTACGAGCAGTACTTC.

The V gene is TRBV7-9, the J gene TRBJ1-2; the match to TRBD1 covers 10 bases. The CDR3 totals 16 residues. The ends lost 5 bases at V and 6 bases at J; junction bases unmatched: 12. Germline V CDR1 and CDR2: SEHNR, FQNEAQ (reference sequence). The CDR3 loop reads CASSHRDRGVVDGYTF. The CDR3 nucleotides read TGTGCCAGCAGCCACCGGGACAGGGGAGTCGTTGATGGCTACACCTTC.

The rearrangement joins TRBV25-1 to TRBJ2-3; tentatively, D is TRBD2 (7 bases). The germline V gene has CDR1 MGHDK and CDR2 SYGVNS. This CDR3 region has 11 residues. Trimming stripped 8 bases from V and 9 bases from J, with 12 bases between. The chain's CDR3 is CASHREGTQYF. CDR3 coding DNA: TGTGCCAGCCACAGGGAGGGGACGCAGTATTTT. The entire variable domain, with the rest obtained from reference TRBV25-1 and TRBJ2-3, is as follows: EADIYQTPRYLVIGTGKKITLECSQTMGHDKMYWYQQDPGMELHLIHYSYGVNSTEKGDLSSESTVSRIRTEHFPLTLESARPSHTSQYLCASHREGTQYFGPGTRLTVL.

This chain uses TRBV27 with TRBJ2-7, with D perhaps TRBD1 (6 bases). The germline V gene has CDR1 MNHEY and CDR2 SMNVEV (reference sequence). The V end lost 6 bases, the J end lost 6 bases, and 18 bases lay between the germline ends. This CDR3 comprises 14 residues. CDR3 sequence: CASSLHGQSVEQYF. Here the CDR3 DNA reads TGTGCCAGCAGCTTGCACGGACAGTCTGTCGAGCAGTACTTC.

The CDR3 sequence is CASSGPGQGSHGYTF. CDR3 bases: TGCGCCAGCAGCGGTCCGGGACAGGGCTCCCATGGCTACACCTTC. The chain carries TRBV5-1 and TRBJ1-2, with 9 bases fitting TRBD1. The CDR3 runs 15 residues. Germline V gene sequence: CDR1 SGHRS, CDR2 YFSETQ. V was clipped by 4 bases and J by 6 bases; unmatched bases: 10.

J is TRBJ2-1 and V is TRBV24-1, with TRBD1 matching over 7 bases. After removal of 4 bases from V and 7 bases from J, the junction contained 0 bases not matched to a gene. Germline V gene sequence: CDR1 KGHDR, CDR2 SFDVKD. The CDR3 length is 12 residues. CDR3 nucleotide sequence: TGTGCCACCAGTGACAGGGGGAATGAGCAGTTCTTC. It encodes CATSDRGNEQFF.

The table lists this clone with a count of one. Here the CDR3 reads CASSLATGLRADTEAFF. The CDR3 DNA follows: TGTGCCAGCAGCTTAGCTACAGGGTTGCGGGCTGACACTGAAGCTTTCTTT. The chain links TRBV7-2 to TRBJ1-1; D is perhaps TRBD1 (6 bases). CDR1 is SGHTA, CDR2 FQGNSA, per germline. The CDR3 totals 17 residues. Trimming removed 0 bases at V and 3 bases at J, with 17 bases between.

The J gene is TRBJ1-2, the V gene TRBV3-1 (or the pseudogene TRBV3-2); D possibly corresponds to TRBD1 (5 bases). The CDR3 extends over 13 amino acids. Germline V CDR1 and CDR2: LGHDT, YNNKEL (reference sequence). The V gene lost 2 bases and the J gene lost 6 bases, with 10 bases spanning the gap. In DNA, the CDR3 is TGTGCCAGCAGCCAAAACGGGGGAGATGGCTACACCTTC. This codes for CASSQNGGDGYTF.

The V and J genes are TRBV7-9 and TRBJ1-6, with TRBD1 identical over 7 bases. This CDR3 is 19 amino acids long. V shed 5 bases and J 8 bases; nucleotides not matched to a gene: 21. Germline CDR1 is SEHNR and CDR2 is FQNEAQ (reference sequence). In nucleotides, the CDR3 is TGTGCCAGCAGCGTAGAAGACAGGGCCCACCCCTTTAATCATTCACCCCTCCACTTT. Translation gives CASSVEDRAHPFNHSPLHF.

The chain recombines TRBV5-5 with TRBJ2-3, with 8 bases aligning to TRBD2. Germline trimming cut 6 bases from V and 5 bases from J; bases unmatched to any gene: 14. The CDR3 runs to 16 residues. The germline V gene encodes CDR1 SGHKS and CDR2 YYEKEE (reference sequence). The CDR3, as DNA: TGTGCCAGCACCCGTCGGGAGGGGGGTTCGGGAGATACGCAGTATTTT. This encodes CASTRREGGSGDTQYF.

The chain has TRBV21-1 and TRBJ2-2; the table's D call, TRBD1, has no DNA check behind it. TRBV21-1 is reported as a pseudogene. The length of the CDR3 is 16 residues. DNA of the CDR3: TGTGCCAGCAGCAAGAATGGGACAGGGGCAGTCGGGGAGCTGTTTTTT. Residues: CASSKNGTGAVGELFF.

The chain is built from TRBV6-5 and TRBJ1-4; TRBD1 matches at 9 bases. The CDR3 extends over 14 amino acids. Per germline, CDR1 MNHEY and CDR2 SVGAGI. V lost 6 bases and J lost 8; bases outside the gene matches: 7. CDR3 loop: CASRVTGGGEKLFF. CDR3 nucleotides: TGTGCCAGCAGGGTGACAGGGGGAGGGGAAAAACTGTTTTTT.

The gene calls are TRBV14 and TRBJ1-2; 7 nucleotides line up with TRBD1. Germline V gene data show CDR1 as SGHDN and CDR2 as FVKESK. V shed 4 bases and J 0 bases; nucleotides not matched to a gene: 5. This CDR3 has 15 residues. CDR3: CASSPRTGANYGYTF. The CDR3 nucleotides read TGTGCCAGCAGCCCTAGGACAGGAGCTAACTATGGCTACACCTTC.

The chain combines TRBV7-2 with TRBJ1-2, with 9 bases fitting TRBD1. There are 15 residues in the CDR3. Unmatched junction bases numbered 10, after V lost 4 bases and J lost 7 bases. Germline V gene data show CDR1 as SGHTA and CDR2 as FQGNSA. CDR3 amino acids: CASSSPRDREGGYTF. CDR3 DNA sequence: TGTGCCAGCAGCTCTCCACGGGACAGGGAGGGTGGCTACACCTTC.

The sample holds one count of this clone. This chain joins TRBV2 and TRBJ1-5; 8 bases match TRBD1. V lost 6 bases, J lost 7 bases, and 5 bases stayed unmatched. CDR3 length: 13 residues. The germline CDR1 and CDR2 sequences are SNHLY and FYNNEI. Here the CDR3 DNA reads TGTGCCAGCAGGGACAGGGCGGAACAGCCCCAGCATTTT. This sequence encodes CASRDRAEQPQHF.

The chain uses TRBV2 and TRBJ2-2, with a tentative D call TRBD1 (5 bases). Germline V CDR1 and CDR2: SNHLY, FYNNEI. The V and J ends lost 1 base and 3 bases respectively, with 6 bases between them. CDR3 length: 14 amino acids. The CDR3 DNA is TGTGCCAGCAGTGAAGGGGGCGACACCGGGGAGCTGTTTTTT. Protein sequence: CASSEGGDTGELFF.

This chain uses TRBV9 with TRBJ1-4; D not resolved. The CDR3 loop spans 16 amino acids. V was shortened by 0 bases and J by 7 bases, with 16 bases between the two germline ends. Germline CDR1 is SGDLS and CDR2 is YYNGEE. CDR3 sequence: CASSVGGKRASEKLFF. The CDR3 DNA reads as TGTGCCAGCAGCGTAGGAGGCAAGAGGGCGAGTGAAAAACTGTTTTTT.

The chain employs TRBV15 and TRBJ2-2; 9 nucleotides line up with TRBD1. This CDR3 spans 17 amino acids. CDR1 LNHNV and CDR2 YYDKDF come from the germline V gene (reference sequence). The ends lost 0 bases at V and 2 bases at J; junction bases unmatched: 4. CDR3 coding DNA: TGTGCCACCAGCAGAGAGAGACAGGGGGTTAACACCGGGGAGCTGTTTTTT. It is translated as CATSRERQGVNTGELFF. Based on the CDR3 plus reference TRBV15 and TRBJ2-2, the full variable domain is DAMVIQNPRYQVTQFGKPVTLSCSQTLNHNVMYWYQQKSSQAPKLLFHYYDKDFNNEADTPDNFQSRRPNTSFCFLDIRSPGLGDTAMYLCATSRERQGVNTGELFFGEGSRLTVL.

The chain uses TRBV19 and TRBJ1-4, with a weak D call TRBD1 (5 bases). Deletions cut 7 bases from V and 6 bases from J, with 12 bases between. CDR1 and CDR2 from the germline V gene are LNHDA and SQIVND (reference sequence). CDR3 length equals 13 residues. CDR3 in amino acids: CASNQGRDEKLFF. The CDR3 nucleotides are TGTGCCAGTAACCAGGGTAGAGATGAAAAACTGTTTTTT.

This clone was found once. Mismatch with germline at one junction end may stem from a read error. V is TRBV20-1 and J is TRBJ1-5, with 9 bases fitting TRBD1. Looked up from germline, CDR1 is DFQATT and CDR2 is SNEGSKA (reference sequence). The CDR3 extends over 11 amino acids. The CDR3 sequence: CSASDRDRVVF. The CDR3 nucleotides are TGCAGTGCTAGCGACCGGGACAGGGTTGTTTTT.

This chain links TRBV9 with TRBJ1-4, with TRBD1 identical over 7 bases. Germline loops: CDR1 SGDLS, CDR2 YYNGEE. J lost 8 bases, V lost 3 bases, and 13 bases had no gene match. There are 16 residues in the CDR3. The CDR3 loop reads CASSAGNRGGREKLFF. In DNA form, the CDR3 reads TGTGCCAGCAGCGCCGGAAACAGGGGCGGTAGGGAAAAACTGTTTTTT.

This clone was picked up one time. The CDR3 reads CASSQRDGQPQHF. CDR3 nucleotide sequence: TGTGCCAGCAGCCAGAGGGATGGCCAGCCCCAGCATTTT. The rearrangement uses TRBV3-1 (or the pseudogene TRBV3-2) and TRBJ1-5, with D uncertain. Trimming took off 3 bases at V and 7 bases at J, with 10 bases between the two ends. This CDR3 is built from 13 residues. The germline gives CDR1 LGHDT, CDR2 YNNKEL (reference sequence).

This chain uses TRBV4-1 with TRBJ2-2; tentatively, D is TRBD1 (5 bases). Germline CDR1 is MGHRA and CDR2 is YSYEKL. Trimming shortened V by 3 bases and J by 9 bases, and 14 bases separated the two germline ends. The CDR3 runs to 14 residues. CDR3 DNA sequence: TGCGCCAGCAGCCAGCAATATTCAGGGTGGGAGCTGTTTTTT. The encoded protein is CASSQQYSGWELFF.

The chain has TRBV7-8 and TRBJ2-1, with TRBD2 matching over 9 bases. The CDR3 loop spans 15 amino acids. V was clipped by 1 base and J by 8 bases; unmatched bases: 6. The germline CDR1 and CDR2 sequences are SGHVS and FQNEAQ. In DNA form, the CDR3 reads TGTGCCAGCAGCTTAGATCCTAGCGGGGTAGATGAGCAGTTCTTC. Amino acids: CASSLDPSGVDEQFF.

This clone has only one observation. The chain links TRBV10-3 to TRBJ1-2, with 9 bases matching TRBD1. V lost 2 bases and J lost 6; bases outside the gene matches: 4. The CDR3 is made up of 14 amino acids. The germline CDR1 and CDR2 sequences are ENHRY and SYGVKD. The CDR3: CAISETRTGDGYTF. In DNA, the CDR3 is TGTGCCATCAGTGAGACACGGACAGGGGATGGCTACACCTTC.

The V call is TRBV7-3, the J call TRBJ2-7; tentatively, D is TRBD2 (6 bases). V shed 2 bases and J shed 6 bases, with 8 bases lying between them. Germline V CDR1 and CDR2: SGHTA, FQGTGA. The CDR3 length is 12 residues. CDR3 region: CASSLVGSEQYF. In DNA form, the CDR3 reads TGTGCCAGCAGCTTAGTCGGGAGCGAGCAGTACTTC.

The count of this clone is one. The chain employs TRBV29-1 and TRBJ2-7; 9 nucleotides agree with TRBD1. Trimming took 3 bases from V and 5 from J; bases not matched to a gene: 11. Germline V gene data show CDR1 as SQVTM and CDR2 as ANQGSEA. This CDR3 spans 15 amino acids. CDR3 residues: CSVEGGWDRAHEQYF. As DNA, the CDR3 is TGCAGCGTTGAGGGGGGATGGGACAGGGCCCACGAGCAGTACTTC.